Below, 3 T cell receptor beta chains from the same sample are listed, as sequenced in a study of shared clonotypes between healthy human individuals. Sequenced by immunoSEQ multiplex PCR; TCRdb stores in-frame clones only, minus some. Counted here are about 980,000 clones, approximately 80% occurring once; the ten biggest clones make up approximately 1.5%. The sequenced sample consisted of memory CD4+ T cells sorted from blood. Regarding subset: CD45RA-negative fraction. The receptors derive from a man younger than 30 in good health.

The chain is built from TRBV19 and TRBJ2-7, with D maybe TRBD1 (6 bases). This CDR3 has 13 amino acids. Germline CDR1 and CDR2: LNHDA and SQIVND (reference sequence). The germline V and J ends were trimmed by 7 bases and 2 bases, with 12 bases remaining between them. CDR3 protein: CASKHRDTYEQYF. The DNA for the CDR3 is TGTGCCAGTAAGCACAGGGACACCTACGAGCAGTACTTC.

The sample holds many counts of this clone. The chain has TRBV10-1 and TRBJ2-3; D not certain. V dropped 4 bases and J dropped 5 bases, with 7 bases sitting between them. Germline CDR1 reads WNHNN; CDR2 reads SYGVQD (reference sequence). CDR3 size: 12 residues. CDR3 sequence: CASSVRKDTQYF. In DNA, the CDR3 is TGCGCCAGCAGTGTGAGAAAAGATACGCAGTATTTT.

The genes are TRBV11-2 and TRBJ1-2; no definite D call. The germline V gene encodes CDR1 SGHAT and CDR2 FQNNGV. V lost 1 base and J 1 base, leaving 7 bases between the germline ends. The CDR3 extends over 14 amino acids. CDR3 sequence reads: CASSLGRVNYGYTF. The CDR3 coding sequence is TGTGCCAGCAGCTTAGGGCGGGTTAACTATGGCTACACCTTC.